The 16 T cell receptor beta chains listed next were all sequenced from one sample in a study of T cell responses to AZD1222 COVID-19 vaccine. The protocol was immunoSEQ multiplex PCR, while the TCRdb copy is restricted to in-frame clones and leaves out a portion. The repertoire holds around 160,000 clones, with roughly 92% as singletons. This specimen was peripheral blood, taken 28 days after the second AZD1222 dose. The receptors originated from an adult who received the AZD1222 COVID-19 vaccine.

The V gene is TRBV7-9, the J gene TRBJ2-7; unclear D gene. V was cut by 2 bases and J by 6 bases, with 8 bases left in between. The CDR3 length is 12 residues. The V gene's germline CDR1 is SEHNR and CDR2 FQNEAQ (reference sequence). In nucleotides, the CDR3 is TGTGCCAGCAGCTTAATAGCACGCGAGCAGTACTTC. Its translation is CASSLIAREQYF.

V gene TRBV4-1 combines with J gene TRBJ1-5; 10 positions match TRBD1. CDR3 length equals 15 residues. Trimming took 4 bases from V and 6 from J; bases not matched to a gene: 6. CDR1 and CDR2 from the germline V gene are MGHRA and YSYEKL. The chain's CDR3 is CASSPPGQGIQPQHF. CDR3 DNA: TGCGCCAGCAGCCCACCGGGACAGGGGATTCAGCCCCAGCATTTT.

The V and J genes are TRBV9 and TRBJ2-1; D call uncertain. The V end lost 4 bases, the J end lost 2 bases, and 7 bases lay between the germline ends. This CDR3 spans 13 amino acids. The germline CDR1 and CDR2 sequences are SGDLS and YYNGEE. CDR3 in amino acids: CASSPGPYNEQFF. The CDR3 bases are TGTGCCAGCAGCCCAGGCCCCTACAATGAGCAGTTCTTC.

The gene calls are TRBV5-8 and TRBJ2-5; 9 bases are shared with TRBD1. Germline V lookup: CDR1 SGHTS, CDR2 YDEGEE. V shed 0 bases, J shed 5 bases, and the junction held 5 bases outside the gene matches. The CDR3 loop spans 15 amino acids. The DNA for the CDR3 is TGTGCCAGCAGCTTGGGGGACAGGGAAGGGGAGACCCAGTACTTC. This sequence encodes CASSLGDREGETQYF.

This chain uses TRBV6-2 or TRBV6-3 with TRBJ1-2, with unresolved D. Germline loops: CDR1 MNHEY, CDR2 SVGEGT. V was trimmed by 2 bases and J by 0 bases, leaving 1 base between them. This CDR3 comprises 12 residues. DNA of the CDR3: TGTGCCAGCAGTTACACTAACTATGGCTACACCTTC. Translated, it gives CASSYTNYGYTF.

For this clone: At one end the junction does not follow the germline gene, possibly because of a read error. The chain is built from TRBV4-1 and TRBJ1-1; D unclear. The CDR3 length is 14 residues. Germline V lookup: CDR1 MGHRA, CDR2 YSYEKL. In DNA, the CDR3 is TGCGCCAGCAGTCAAGGACCGTTGCGCACTGAAGCTTTCTTT. Its protein is CASSQGPLRTEAFF.

The V gene is TRBV4-1, the J gene TRBJ2-7; tentative D call: TRBD2 (6 bases). The CDR3 has 15 amino acids. Trimming left V 2 bases short and J 0 bases short, with 11 bases between. Per the germline V gene, CDR1 is MGHRA and CDR2 is YSYEKL. Written as DNA, the CDR3 is TGCGCCAGCAGCCAATTCTCGCGGGGCTCCTACGAGCAGTACTTC. Protein: CASSQFSRGSYEQYF.

The CDR3 spells CASSLDRGGPYEQYF. The CDR3 nucleotides read TGCGCCAGCAGCCTCGACAGGGGGGGCCCCTACGAGCAGTACTTC. The gene calls are TRBV4-3 and TRBJ2-7; TRBD1 matches 9 bases. Germline CDR1 is LGHNA and CDR2 is YSLEER. The CDR3 is 15 amino acids. V dropped 4 bases and J dropped 2; count of bases not matched to a gene: 6.

J is TRBJ2-3 and V is TRBV7-9, with no clear D. CDR3 size: 15 residues. Germline lookup yields CDR1 SEHNR and CDR2 FQNEAQ (reference sequence). V was clipped by 3 bases and J by 0 bases, with 10 bases between them. The CDR3 loop is CASSLGRTSTDTQYF. The CDR3 DNA reads as TGTGCCAGCAGCTTGGGCAGAACCAGCACAGATACGCAGTATTTT.

This chain connects TRBV2 to TRBJ1-5; TRBD1 aligns across 8 bases. The germline V gene has CDR1 SNHLY and CDR2 FYNNEI. J lost 4 bases, V lost 7 bases, and 6 bases had no gene match. CDR3 length: 14 residues. CDR3 bases: TGTGCCAGCACAACCCAGGGGGCGAATCAGCCCCAGCATTTT. This gives the protein CASTTQGANQPQHF.

V and J are TRBV28 and TRBJ1-2; the D is unclear. The germline V and J ends were trimmed by 7 bases and 0 bases, with 3 bases remaining between them. The CDR3 loop spans 11 amino acids. CDR1 MDHEN and CDR2 SYDVKM come from the germline V gene. The CDR3 nucleotides read TGTGCCAGCACCGCTAACTATGGCTACACCTTC. Amino acid sequence: CASTANYGYTF.

The J gene is TRBJ2-7, the V gene TRBV4-3; tentative D call: TRBD2 (6 bases). With 0 bases removed from V and 0 bases from J, the gap between germline ends came to 9 bases. Germline loops: CDR1 LGHNA, CDR2 YSLEER. This CDR3 spans 15 amino acids. The CDR3: CASSQDRGLSYEQYF. CDR3 in DNA: TGCGCCAGCAGCCAAGACCGGGGACTCTCCTACGAGCAGTACTTC.

The chain has TRBV3-1 (or the pseudogene TRBV3-2) and TRBJ2-5; the match to TRBD2 covers 7 bases. From germline, CDR1 is LGHDT and CDR2 YNNKEL (reference sequence). With V trimmed by 1 base and J by 5 bases, 7 bases remained unmatched. The CDR3 runs to 15 residues. Written as DNA, the CDR3 is TGTGCCAGCAGCCAAGGGACTAGATCTTACGAGACCCAGTACTTC. Amino acid sequence: CASSQGTRSYETQYF.

J is TRBJ1-1 and V is TRBV4-1, with D perhaps matching TRBD1 (6 bases). The germline CDR1 and CDR2 sequences are MGHRA and YSYEKL. V lost 2 bases and J 6 bases, leaving 16 bases between the germline ends. This CDR3 contains 15 residues. This CDR3 is CASSQHAGAVAEAFF. The CDR3 coding sequence is TGCGCCAGCAGCCAACACGCAGGGGCGGTCGCTGAAGCTTTCTTT.

The chain is built from TRBV7-9 and TRBJ2-1; 8 nucleotides align to TRBD2. The germline V gene has CDR1 SEHNR and CDR2 FQNEAQ (reference sequence). This CDR3 has 17 amino acids. V was pared by 4 bases and J by 0 bases, with 8 bases of the junction left unmatched. The CDR3: CASSSVAGLLSYNEQFF. CDR3 bases: TGTGCCAGCAGCTCGGTAGCGGGACTACTCTCCTACAATGAGCAGTTCTTC.

V usage is TRBV5-1 and J usage is TRBJ2-7; 10 nucleotides agree with TRBD2. V trimming: 0 bases; J trimming: 3 bases; junction bases outside the gene matches: 3. The V gene's germline CDR1 is SGHRS and CDR2 YFSETQ. There are 15 residues in the CDR3. CDR3 sequence: CASSLGSGRDYEQYF. The CDR3 DNA is TGCGCCAGCAGCTTGGGGAGCGGGAGGGACTACGAGCAGTACTTC.